A selection of T cell receptor beta chains follows, all from one sample in a study of blood T cells in healthy people across ages. TCRdb redid the calling of the 5' RACE reads with MiXCR, one entry per CDR3 protein. The repertoire has 800,000 or so distinct CDR3 sequences, about half of them found once; the top ten carry over 15%. Sequenced material: blood. The receptors originated from a man of 80 years or more in good health. The CDR3 runs from the conserved cysteine through the conserved F or W. A D gene is named only where the DNA matches it firmly. A row's size may be missing; if present it is once, few, many or a size class.

TRBJ2-3	TRBD2	TRBV3-1	NA	TGTGCCAGCAGCCAAGAGGCGGGAGTTAGGCAGTATTTT	CASSQEAGVRQYF
TRBJ2-1	NA	TRBV7-2	few	TGTGCCAGCAGCTTAGCTGCGGGGATCAATGAGCAGTTCTTC	CASSLAAGINEQFF
TRBJ1-4	NA	TRBV18	NA	TGTGCCAGCTCACCAGCGACAACTAATGAAAAACTGTTTTTT	CASSPATTNEKLFF
TRBJ2-7	NA	TRBV21-1	NA	TGTGCCGGAGGGATGGGACGGCTACTTAGTGAGCAGTACTTC	CAGGMGRLLSEQYF
TRBJ1-4	TRBD1	TRBV20-1	NA	TGCAGTGCTGCGGACAGGGGGCTTGAAAAACTGTTTTTT	CSAADRGLEKLFF
TRBJ2-7	TRBD1	TRBV7-2	NA	TGTGCCAGCAGCCAGGGACAGGGAGCCCTCGAGCAGTACTTC	CASSQGQGALEQYF
TRBJ2-5	TRBD2	TRBV5-1	NA	TGCGCCAGCAGGCGGGAGCTGCAGGAGACCCAGTACTTC	CASRRELQETQYF
TRBJ2-7	NA	TRBV4-3	many	TGCGCCAGCAGCCAAGCCCTAGCCTCCTACGAGCAGTACTTC	CASSQALASYEQYF
TRBJ2-7	TRBD2	TRBV11-3	NA	TGTGCCAGCAGCTCCGTAGCGGGAGGAACCAACGAGCAGTACTTC	CASSSVAGGTNEQYF
TRBJ2-1	NA	TRBV7-3	few	TGTGCCAGCAGCCCCTACTTAGGCTCTCCGGAGCAGTTCTTC	CASSPYLGSPEQFF
TRBJ2-3	NA	TRBV5-1	NA	TGCGCCAGCACCAAAACCTATGCTGGAGGGCCATCAAGCACAGATACGCGGTATTTT	CASTKTYAGGPSSTDTRYF
TRBJ1-6	NA	TRBV27	NA	TGTGCCAGCGGCCCTAATCGTAAGAATTCACCCCTCCACTTT	CASGPNRKNSPLHF
TRBJ2-7	TRBD2	TRBV2	NA	TGTGCCAGCAGTGCCCCACTAGCGGGAGTAGTCTACGAGCAGTACTTC	CASSAPLAGVVYEQYF
TRBJ2-1	NA	TRBV28	few	TGTGCCAGCAGTGGACAGCGCATCGGAAGCTCCTACAATGAGCAGTTCTTC	CASSGQRIGSSYNEQFF
TRBJ1-5	NA	TRBV12-3/TRBV12-4	NA	TGTGCCAGCAGCCAAAGGGCAGGGAACGGTCAGCCCCAGCATTTT	CASSQRAGNGQPQHF
TRBJ2-3	NA	TRBV4-1	NA	TGCGCCAGCAGCCAACAGGCTTCGGTTGAGAGTAGGGATACGCAGTATTTT	CASSQQASVESRDTQYF
TRBJ2-7	NA	TRBV29-1	NA	TGCAGCGTTGTATATTCGGGTCCGGACACACACTACGAGCAGTACTTC	CSVVYSGPDTHYEQYF
TRBJ2-1	NA	TRBV11-3	NA	TGTGCCAGCAGCTTGGACGGCCGCAACAATGAGCAGTTCTTC	CASSLDGRNNEQFF
TRBJ1-1	TRBD1	TRBV29-1	few	TGCAGCGTTGCGACAGGGGGAAGAGACACTGAAGCTTTCTTT	CSVATGGRDTEAFF
TRBJ2-5	NA	TRBV14	few	TGTGCCAGCAGCCAAGAATTTGGACAGTGGGAGACCCAGTACTTC	CASSQEFGQWETQYF
TRBJ2-1	TRBD1	TRBV6-2/TRBV6-3	NA	TGTGCCAGCAGCTACAGGGGTCCCTCCTACAATGAGCAGTTCTTC	CASSYRGPSYNEQFF
TRBJ1-2	NA	TRBV12-3/TRBV12-4	NA	TGTGCCAGCAGCCCGGGACGGAATGGCTACACCTTC	CASSPGRNGYTF
TRBJ2-1	TRBD1	TRBV7-2	few	TGTGCCACCACTCGGGACAGGGGTAAGGATGAGCAGTTCTTC	CATTRDRGKDEQFF
TRBJ1-5	NA	TRBV7-2	NA	TGTGCCTGCAGCCCCTACAGGCCTCGCACCCTCCTCTCTAGCAATCAGCCCCAGCATTTT	CACSPYRPRTLLSSNQPQHF
TRBJ2-7	NA	TRBV20-1	NA	TGCAGTGCTAGAACAGGGACTGGCGGGAGTCTCTACGAGCAGTACTTC	CSARTGTGGSLYEQYF
TRBJ1-2	TRBD1	TRBV27	NA	TGTGCCAGCAGTCTGACAGGGGCGGCCTTCCTCCTCTATGGCTACACCTTC	CASSLTGAAFLLYGYTF
TRBJ2-7	TRBD2	TRBV24-1	NA	TGTGCCACCAGTGATTTCCAAACTACTAGCGGGAGGGCCTTTGAGCAGTACTTC	CATSDFQTTSGRAFEQYF
TRBJ1-6	NA	TRBV7-9	once	TGTGCCAGCAGTCCCCCCTCATTGGCCCTCCACTTT	CASSPPSLALHF
TRBJ2-1	TRBD1	TRBV12-3/TRBV12-4	NA	TGTGCCAGCAGTTATGGGACAGGGGGAGGCAATGAGCAGTTCTTC	CASSYGTGGGNEQFF
TRBJ2-7	NA	TRBV7-2	many	TGTGCCAGCAGCGGGCTAGCGAGTTACGAGCAGTACTTC	CASSGLASYEQYF
TRBJ2-5	NA	TRBV10-3	many	TGTGCCATCAGTCGACAGGGAGGCGCGGAGACCCAGTACTTC	CAISRQGGAETQYF
TRBJ2-1	NA	TRBV2	NA	TGTGTCAGCTCCTCGCAGACCTCCTACAATGAGCAGTTCTTC	CVSSSQTSYNEQFF
TRBJ2-1	NA	TRBV29-1	NA	TGCAGCGTTACTGGACAGAGCCTCTACAATGAGCAGTTCTTC	CSVTGQSLYNEQFF
TRBJ2-7	NA	TRBV7-2	NA	TGTGCCAGCAGCAAGGGGACTTCTCGCTCCTACAATGAGCAGTACTTC	CASSKGTSRSYNEQYF
TRBJ2-7	TRBD2	TRBV20-1	few	TGCAGTGCTAGAGATCAGCGGGAAACGGACTCCTACGAGCAGTACTTC	CSARDQRETDSYEQYF
TRBJ2-1	NA	TRBV7-6	NA	TGTGCCAGCAGCCCAGGGGTGGTGGGCAATGAGCAGTTCTTC	CASSPGVVGNEQFF
TRBJ2-1	NA	TRBV20-1	NA	TGCAGTGCTAGGATTGCGGTGTCTGAGCAGTTCTTC	CSARIAVSEQFF
TRBJ2-1	NA	TRBV7-9	few	TGTGCCAGCAGCCTCGGGGTTGGAACCTACAATGAGCAGTTCTTC	CASSLGVGTYNEQFF
TRBJ2-3	TRBD1	TRBV4-3	few	TGCGCCAGCAGCCAAGAAGTAACAACAGGGGGCATCCCAGATACGCAGTATTTT	CASSQEVTTGGIPDTQYF
TRBJ2-3	NA	TRBV5-1	NA	TGCGCCAGCAGCTTGGGAGACTTACGCACAGATACGCAGTATTTT	CASSLGDLRTDTQYF
TRBJ2-5	TRBD2	TRBV11-2	NA	TGTGCCAGCAGCTGGACTAGCGGGGGGATAGGGGAGACCCAGTACTTC	CASSWTSGGIGETQYF
TRBJ2-3	TRBD2	TRBV11-3	few	TGTGCCAGCAGCCACGGACTAGCGGGAGGCGGGGGCACAGATACGCAGTATTTT	CASSHGLAGGGGTDTQYF
TRBJ2-3	TRBD2	TRBV7-2	many	TGTGCCAGCACCCGGACTAGCGGGAGTGGAAATACGCAGTATTTT	CASTRTSGSGNTQYF
TRBJ2-3	NA	TRBV27	few	TGTGCCAGCTGGCGGGCAGGGCTATACCCAGATACGCAGTATTTT	CASWRAGLYPDTQYF
TRBJ2-3	NA	TRBV12-3/TRBV12-4	NA	TGTGCCAGCACCATGAGGGATACGCAGTATTTT	CASTMRDTQYF
TRBJ2-7	NA	TRBV6-2/TRBV6-3	few	TGTGCCAGCAGTTCCACTACTTACGAGCAGTACTTC	CASSSTTYEQYF
TRBJ2-3	NA	TRBV20-1	NA	NA	CSARVGRGTDTRYF
TRBJ1-5	TRBD1	TRBV10-2	NA	TGCGCCAGCGGACAGGGAGGAATCAATCAGCCCCAGCATTTT	CASGQGGINQPQHF
TRBJ1-2	NA	TRBV12-3/TRBV12-4	NA	TGTGCCACGCACGGCGGCTATGGCTACACCTTC	CATHGGYGYTF
TRBJ1-4	NA	TRBV14	few	TGTGCCAGCAGCCGGGGTAATGAAAAACTGTTTTTT	CASSRGNEKLFF
TRBJ2-1	NA	TRBV2	NA	TGTGCCAGCACAGGGACACGCAATGAGCAGTTCTTC	CASTGTRNEQFF
TRBJ2-7	TRBD1	TRBV27	NA	TGTGCCAGCAGGGACAGGGGAATCCACTACGAGCAGTACTTC	CASRDRGIHYEQYF
TRBJ1-2	NA	TRBV2	NA	TGTGCCAGCAGTGAGTTGTCGAACTATGGCTACACCTTC	CASSELSNYGYTF
TRBJ2-3	NA	TRBV20-1	NA	TGCAGTGCTAGCGGGCCGGTAGAGGGCACAGATACGCAGTATTTT	CSASGPVEGTDTQYF
TRBJ2-3	TRBD2	TRBV11-2	NA	TGTGCCAGCAGCCCTTCGACTAGCTCGGATACGCAGTATTTT	CASSPSTSSDTQYF
TRBJ2-1	TRBD1	TRBV18	few	TGTGCCAGCTCACAAACCGGGACAGGGGGAACCAATGAGCAGTTCTTC	CASSQTGTGGTNEQFF
TRBJ2-7	NA	TRBV29-1	NA	TGCAGCGTGTTAGGAGGGGGCAGGTCCTACGAGCAGTACTTC	CSVLGGGRSYEQYF